Shown below are 13 T cell receptor beta chains from a single sample sequenced in a study of blood T cell repertoires in COVID-19. Assay used: immunoSEQ multiplex PCR; TCRdb lists only in-frame clones, some missing. The sample has some 20,000 clones, roughly 88% seen once. Material for sequencing was peripheral blood. The receptors here all came from a woman of 80 years or more with active or convalescent COVID-19.

The genes are TRBV15 and TRBJ1-5; 7 nucleotides align to TRBD1. This CDR3 has 13 amino acids. The V and J ends lost 2 bases and 11 bases, in that order; junction bases with no gene match: 6. Per germline, CDR1 LNHNV and CDR2 YYDKDF (reference sequence). The CDR3 loop reads CATSRLQGKSQHF. The CDR3 region has the DNA TGTGCCACCAGCAGATTACAGGGGAAGTCCCAGCATTTT.

Only one count was recorded for this clone. CDR3 sequence reads: CASSSNSGRGRDTQYF. The CDR3 nucleotides read TGTGCCAGCAGTTCTAATAGCGGGAGAGGGAGAGATACGCAGTATTTT. The chain couples TRBV28 to TRBJ2-3; TRBD2 agrees at 9 bases. The V segment lost 4 bases and the J segment 5 bases; nucleotides outside the gene matches: 10. The CDR3 runs to 16 residues. The germline CDR1 and CDR2 sequences are MDHEN and SYDVKM. Variable domain in full (rest from reference TRBV28 and TRBJ2-3): DVKVTQSSRYLVKRTGEKVFLECVQDMDHENMFWYRQDPGLGLRLIYFSYDVKMKEKGDIPEGYSVSREKKERFSLILESASTNQTSMYLCASSSNSGRGRDTQYFGPGTRLTVL.

The genes are TRBV10-3 and TRBJ2-6, with 7 bases fitting TRBD1. This CDR3 has 17 residues. Germline CDR1 ENHRY, CDR2 SYGVKD. Germline trimming cut 11 bases from V and 0 bases from J; bases unmatched to any gene: 13. The CDR3 DNA reads TGTGCCTCCCGACCGGGACAGATTGCCTCTGGGGCCAACGTCCTGACTTTC. The encoded protein is CASRPGQIASGANVLTF.

This sequence joins TRBV7-6 and TRBJ2-5, with D possibly being TRBD2 (7 bases). Trimming cost V 0 bases and J 7 bases, with 9 bases left between them. Germline assignment: CDR1 SGHVS and CDR2 FNYEAQ. This CDR3 region has 13 residues. CDR3 in amino acids: CASSLARGGTQYF. As DNA, the CDR3 is TGTGCCAGCAGCTTAGCGAGGGGGGGGACCCAGTACTTC. The full variable domain, in which reference TRBV7-6 and TRBJ2-5 provide the parts outside the CDR3, is GAGVSQSPRYKVTKRGQDVALRCDPISGHVSLYWYRQALGQGPEFLTYFNYEAQQDKSGLPNDRFSAERPEGSISTLTIQRTEQRDSAMYRCASSLARGGTQYFGPGTRLLVL.

This clone occurred a few times. The chain recombines TRBV5-6 with TRBJ1-2; no clear D. The germline gives CDR1 SGHDT, CDR2 YYEEEE. The CDR3 spans 11 residues. The V end was cut by 5 bases, the J end by 7 bases, with 9 bases between. CDR3 coding DNA: TGTGCCAGCAGTCTTTTGAGTGGCTACACCTTC. Encoded protein: CASSLLSGYTF.

The chain uses TRBV30 and TRBJ2-1; no reliable D call. The CDR3 extends over 17 amino acids. CDR1 is GTSNPN, CDR2 SVGIG, per germline (reference sequence). The V end lost 3 bases, the J end lost 0 bases, and 18 bases lay between the germline ends. CDR3 region: CAWRHPPPRSSYNEQFF. CDR3 DNA sequence: TGTGCCTGGAGACACCCTCCGCCACGCAGCTCCTACAATGAGCAGTTCTTC.

This clone was seen only a few times. This same CDR3 is encoded by further DNA sequences in the sample. The chain is built from TRBV6-5 and TRBJ2-7, with 7 bases matching TRBD1. This CDR3 spans 12 amino acids. Trimming at V came to 6 bases and at J to 3 bases, leaving 2 bases not matched to a gene. Germline-derived CDR1 and CDR2 are MNHEY and SVGAGI. In nucleotides, the CDR3 is TGTGCCAGCAGGGGGGACAGCTACGAGCAGTACTTC. It codes for CASRGDSYEQYF.

The CDR3 here is CASSQGRQDTDTQYF. DNA of the CDR3: TGTGCCAGCAGCCAAGGTAGGCAGGACACAGATACGCAGTATTTT. The rearrangement uses TRBV4-2 and TRBJ2-3; D is unresolved. The length of the CDR3 is 15 residues. Germline CDR1 LGHNA, CDR2 YNFKEQ. The V end was cut by 1 base, the J end by 2 bases, with 10 bases between.

This chain uses TRBV11-3 with TRBJ1-5, with D possibly matching TRBD1 (5 bases). CDR3 length: 15 residues. Trimming removed 1 base from V and 0 bases from J, with 7 bases in between. The germline V gene encodes CDR1 SGHNT and CDR2 YENEEA. The CDR3 DNA is TGTGCCAGCAGCTTAGGCCAGGGTAGCAATCAGCCCCAGCATTTT. Translated, it gives CASSLGQGSNQPQHF.

This chain connects TRBV27 to TRBJ1-2, with D unclear. The V end was cut by 5 bases, the J end by 4 bases, with 20 bases between. From germline, CDR1 is MNHEY and CDR2 SMNVEV (reference sequence). The CDR3 consists of 16 residues. The chain's CDR3 is CASSKTTPAQSYGYTF. The CDR3 region has the DNA TGTGCCAGCAGTAAGACGACACCGGCCCAGTCCTATGGCTACACCTTC.

This chain connects TRBV6-1 to TRBJ2-5; 7 bases agree with TRBD1. CDR3 size: 16 residues. Per germline, CDR1 MNHNS and CDR2 SASEGT. Trimming took 4 bases from V and 1 from J; bases not matched to a gene: 9. Written as DNA, the CDR3 is TGTGCCAGCAGTGTGTACAGGGGATCGGCCCAAGAGACCCAGTACTTC. Translation: CASSVYRGSAQETQYF.

The chain has TRBV28 and TRBJ1-5, with a possible D match to TRBD1 (5 bases). This CDR3 is 14 amino acids long. Germline V gives CDR1 MDHEN, CDR2 SYDVKM. Deletions cut 3 bases from V and 7 bases from J, with 13 bases between. The CDR3 loop reads CASSLVGGLQPQHF. In nucleotides, the CDR3 is TGTGCCAGCAGTTTGGTCGGGGGATTACAGCCCCAGCATTTT.

The rearrangement links TRBV3-1 (or the pseudogene TRBV3-2) to TRBJ2-7; weak D call: TRBD1 (6 bases). Germline CDR1 LGHDT, CDR2 YNNKEL (reference sequence). This CDR3 spans 14 amino acids. V lost 1 base, J lost 6 bases, and 13 bases lay in between. CDR3 sequence: CASSQGTGGLEQYF. CDR3 nucleotide sequence: TGTGCCAGCAGCCAAGGGACTGGGGGCCTCGAGCAGTACTTC.